The clone carrying this T cell receptor (beta chain) was recorded a few times. Clones were sequenced by immunoSEQ multiplex PCR, and TCRdb holds only the in-frame ones, with some missing. The sample includes around 200,000 clones, roughly 85% seen only once; the top ten take roughly a sixth. These data come from a study of blood T cell repertoires in COVID-19. The CDR3 totals 13 residues. The ends were cut back, 8 bases at V and 3 bases at J, with 11 bases in the middle. Germline V CDR1 and CDR2: ENHRY, SYGVKD. Everyone who took part was about 18 to 90 years old, and they came from fewer than 25 US areas. Recovered status applied to Cohort 3 donors who had two consecutive negative PCRs. It also applied to those with clearance or with symptom resolution.

Sample: PBMCs or T cells enriched from blood (not recorded which). This TCR was recovered from a man between 35 and 55 years old who had recovered from COVID-19. V and J are TRBV10-3 and TRBJ1-5; D is possibly TRBD1 (6 bases). DNA for the CDR3: TGTGCCATCTGGGGGGGCGACAATCAGCCCCAGCATTTT. Translation gives CAIWGGDNQPQHF.